This TCR beta chain derives from a study of naive and memory T cell subsets (dated by TCRdb to 2015 to 2018). Background on the whole study: In the figure summarizing the skin biopsy and whole blood samples, approximately 10 blood donors, 7 tuberculin skin test biopsies and 3 saline control biopsies were reported. Skin biopsies were taken from tuberculin skin test sites or from saline-injected control sites and were processed for RNA extraction as described before. PCR2 was typically run as a SYBR Green qPCR and stopped at a set threshold, although low-input samples could use end-point PCR of around 6 cycles instead.

The library was built by means of UMI-ligation and nested PCR. The ligated cDNA was amplified in four rounds of PCR with nested alpha and beta constant region primers together with the SP2 primer. For the blood and skin samples, reverse transcription of TCR RNA was done with SuperScript IV along with alpha and beta constant region primers. An oligonucleotide carrying the Illumina SP2 primer and a UMI was ligated to the 3' end of the cDNA by means of T4 RNA ligase 1. The 12-nucleotide UMI was composed of two random hexamers separated by an eight-base spacer, which was included to prevent hairpin formation. TCR alpha and beta chain libraries were processed separately from the second PCR onward, with dual indexing for multiplexing. After pooling, the indexed libraries were analyzed by capillary electrophoresis and sequenced on either an Illumina MiSeq or NextSeq. PhiX DNA at about 5-7.5% was added to the libraries to raise base diversity and improve cluster recognition. Per the authors' processing: Demultiplexor extracted UMIs from read 2, combined them with read 1 TCR sequence, and split reads by sample indices. Decombinator identified V and J genes and V-J junctions and gave each TCR a five-part identifier that included V and J deletions. UMIs were used by Collapsinator to correct sequencing errors and PCR amplification heterogeneity, so that a UMI-based abundance was obtained for each TCR. Identifiers were converted to nucleotide sequence by CDR3Translator and translated to amino acids, and CDR3 regions were extracted on the basis of terminal motifs. Error-corrected counts of alpha and beta TCRs from blood and skin were compared after being normalized to the amount of input RNA. The public reads were reprocessed in TCRdb via fastp at Q25 and MiXCR, keeping in-frame beta chains. All rows with the same CDR3 protein become a single entry with the most common DNA and genes. TCRdb's processing, not the authors', yielded these V and J calls. The sample table records 30,000 to 35,000 distinct CDR3 sequences; 6.7% of these occur just once. The ten most abundant clones make up approximately 3.1% of the sample.

The meaning of the sample's treatment or condition label: skin biopsy from PPD injection site in Mantoux-positive individual. The study reported a robust and sensitive protocol to amplify, sequence and analyze TCRs, based on 3' ligation of a UMI-containing oligonucleotide to TCR cDNA. In individuals with a positive Mantoux test, tuberculin skin test biopsies were taken from sites that had been injected with PPD. Total RNA was used without cell sorting and was treated with RQ1 DNase before reverse transcription, with a target input of roughly 1 to 1,100 ng. Libraries were prepared from skin biopsies and whole blood so that pipeline robustness could be tested in samples in which T cells form a minority population. This clonotype has at least ten counts. The target of this receptor is not known. Nothing much larger sits one base from this clone, and base qualities are not available. According to the germline V gene, CDR1 reads SNHLY and CDR2 reads FYNNEI. The CDR3 runs 14 residues from the cysteine to the phenylalanine. Only the CDR3 DNA is retained, 42 bases long and in frame from the first base. Germline trimming: 6 bases from V, 1 base from J; junction bases outside gene matches: 4.

Paper-wide results and their limitations: The paper did not give details of skin biopsy collection and RNA processing, instead referencing earlier studies for those details. The RNA-based method was acknowledged as potentially sensitive to TCR transcript changes with T cell activation and differentiation. Higher TCR numbers at tuberculin skin test sites were interpreted as T cell infiltration of a delayed type IV hypersensitivity reaction. Both types of skin biopsy reportedly yielded TCR sequences, though far more TCRs came from tuberculin skin test sites.

The receptor comes from an adult in good health. The sample in question was skin, obtained from a tuberculin skin test site. Recombination linked TRBV2 to TRBJ1-1; 8 bases in between match TRBD1. The CDR3 in this case is CASRFTGGNTEAFF. The sequence in DNA is TGTGCCAGCAGATTCACAGGGGGGAACACTGAAGCTTTCTTT.